The 23 T cell receptor beta chains presented below share a single source sample, sequenced in a study of cytotoxic CD8 clonotypes in ibrutinib-treated CLL. TCRdb's copy holds only in-frame clones and misses some; the assay was immunoSEQ multiplex PCR. The sample includes about 49,000 clones, roughly 50% of them seen just once. The sample in question was PBMCs, obtained after 12 months of ibrutinib treatment. Receptors were obtained from a human donor with chronic lymphocytic leukemia.

This rearrangement joins TRBV5-6 to TRBJ1-5; the match to TRBD1 covers 9 bases. CDR3 size: 14 residues. Per germline, CDR1 SGHDT and CDR2 YYEEEE. With 4 bases clipped from V and 7 bases from J, the junction kept 6 bases outside the gene matches. The CDR3 loop is CASSRQGVEQPQHF. For the CDR3, the DNA is TGTGCCAGCAGCCGACAGGGGGTTGAACAGCCCCAGCATTTT.

This clone was detected many times. The rearrangement links TRBV19 to TRBJ2-3; no reliable D call. V was shortened by 4 bases and J by 0 bases, with 5 bases between the two germline ends. The germline gives CDR1 LNHDA, CDR2 SQIVND (reference sequence). The CDR3 extends over 13 amino acids. The CDR3 reads CASSKESTDTQYF. CDR3 nucleotides: TGTGCCAGTAGTAAAGAAAGCACAGATACGCAGTATTTT.

V usage is TRBV2 and J usage is TRBJ2-7; 7 nucleotides align to TRBD1. Trimming took 6 bases from V and 4 from J; bases not matched to a gene: 3. Germline values: CDR1 SNHLY, CDR2 FYNNEI. This CDR3 has 12 residues. The CDR3 protein is CASSGDSYEQYF. CDR3 DNA: TGTGCCAGCAGCGGGGACAGTTACGAGCAGTACTTC.

This clone was seen only once. This sequence joins TRBV7-8 and TRBJ2-2; D uncertain. CDR3 size: 16 residues. The germline gives CDR1 SGHVS, CDR2 FQNEAQ. V was trimmed by 1 base and J by 0 bases, leaving 9 bases between them. CDR3 loop: CASSLVPSANTGELFF. As DNA, the CDR3 is TGTGCCAGCAGCTTAGTTCCTTCGGCGAACACCGGGGAGCTGTTTTTT.

The J gene is TRBJ2-1, the V gene TRBV27, with 7 positions matching TRBD2. The junction had 6 bases not matched to a gene; V was cut back by 4 bases and J by 6 bases. Looked up from germline, CDR1 is MNHEY and CDR2 is SMNVEV (reference sequence). This CDR3 contains 14 residues. CDR3 loop: CASSSGLGLNEQFF. CDR3 sequence (DNA): TGTGCCAGCAGTTCCGGACTAGGACTCAATGAGCAGTTCTTC.

A few counts support this clone. This chain uses TRBV6-1 with TRBJ1-5; TRBD1 is a possible D gene (5 bases). V lost 3 bases, J lost 3 bases, and 6 bases lay in between. Germline CDR1 MNHNS, CDR2 SASEGT. The CDR3 has 13 amino acids. The CDR3: CASSEDTNQPQHF. The CDR3 region has the DNA TGTGCCAGCAGTGAGGACACCAATCAGCCCCAGCATTTT.

The chain has TRBV25-1 and TRBJ2-1, with 16 bases lining up with TRBD2. Germline CDR1 MGHDK, CDR2 SYGVNS. The V gene end was trimmed by 9 bases and the J gene end by 9 bases; junction bases not matched to a gene: 8. The CDR3 extends over 15 amino acids. The chain's CDR3 is CASDGTSGRASEQFF. The CDR3 nucleotides read TGTGCCAGTGATGGGACTAGCGGGAGGGCCTCTGAGCAGTTCTTC.

This chain connects TRBV6-6 to TRBJ2-5, with 8 bases matching TRBD2. The J call may be incorrect, as the DNA end agrees better with TRBJ2-7. CDR1 MNHNY and CDR2 SVGAGI come from the germline V gene (reference sequence). The CDR3 has 13 amino acids. This CDR3 reads CASQAGEALEQYF. The CDR3 region has the DNA TGTGCCAGCCAAGCGGGAGAGGCTCTCGAGCAGTACTTC.

In its sample, this clone was seen many times. The rearrangement joins TRBV7-8 to TRBJ2-5, with TRBD2 matching over 13 bases. There are 17 residues in the CDR3. Germline CDR1 SGHVS, CDR2 FQNEAQ. The trim removed 1 base at V and 4 bases at J, leaving 6 bases unmatched. DNA for the CDR3: TGTGCCAGCAGCTTAGGGGTACTAGCGGGAGGGGTAGAGACCCAGTACTTC. It encodes CASSLGVLAGGVETQYF.

With regard to this clone: A clone one base away is much larger, so this may be a read error. The chain is built from TRBV4-1 and TRBJ2-3, with unresolved D. V was shortened by 0 bases and J by 0 bases, with 7 bases between the two germline ends. Germline CDR1 and CDR2: MGHRA and YSYEKL. This CDR3 region has 15 residues. The CDR3 reads CASSQDSASTDTQYF. The CDR3 DNA sequence: TGCGCCAGCAGCCAAGATTCCGCTAGCACAGATACGCAGTATTTT.

With respect to this clone: This sample also contains other DNA sequences that code for the same CDR3. The rearrangement joins TRBV18 to TRBJ2-7; D call uncertain. V lost 2 bases to trimming and J lost 2 bases, with 7 bases between them. This CDR3 is 13 amino acids long. Germline V gene sequence: CDR1 KGHSH, CDR2 LQKENI. The chain's CDR3 is CASSPAGPYEQYF. CDR3 bases: TGTGCCAGCTCACCAGCCGGGCCCTACGAGCAGTACTTC.

CDR3 region: CATSPTDREDSPLHF. CDR3 bases: TGTGCCACCAGCCCTACCGACAGGGAAGATTCACCCCTCCACTTT. The rearrangement joins TRBV15 to TRBJ1-6, with 7 bases aligning to TRBD1. V gave up 5 bases and J gave up 8 bases; unmatched junction bases: 9. The CDR3 has 15 amino acids. The V gene's germline CDR1 is LNHNV and CDR2 YYDKDF (reference sequence).

The chain has TRBV28 and TRBJ1-2; D is unresolved. The length of the CDR3 is 13 residues. Germline V gene sequence: CDR1 MDHEN, CDR2 SYDVKM. Between the trimmed V and J ends, which lost 2 bases and 5 bases, there was a span of 9 bases. This chain's CDR3 is CASSLKTLYGYTF. CDR3 DNA: TGTGCCAGCAGTTTAAAGACGTTATATGGCTACACCTTC.

J is TRBJ2-3 and V is TRBV11-3; 12 positions match TRBD2. After removal of 1 base from V and 5 bases from J, the junction contained 7 bases not matched to a gene. In germline, CDR1 is SGHNT, CDR2 YENEEA. The length of the CDR3 is 17 residues. The CDR3 is CASSLAASGRAIDTQYF. For the CDR3, the DNA is TGTGCCAGCAGCTTAGCGGCTAGCGGGAGGGCCATAGATACGCAGTATTTT.

V and J are TRBV7-9 and TRBJ1-2; D uncertain. Trimming left V 4 bases short and J 1 base short, with 10 bases between. The germline CDR1 and CDR2 sequences are SEHNR and FQNEAQ (reference sequence). CDR3 length: 14 amino acids. As DNA, the CDR3 is TGTGCCAGCAGCTCAGACATAAGTAACTATGGCTACACCTTC. It yields the protein CASSSDISNYGYTF.

The rearrangement joins TRBV9 to TRBJ1-2, with no clear D. Looked up from germline, CDR1 is SGDLS and CDR2 is YYNGEE. This CDR3 spans 12 amino acids. V dropped 8 bases and J dropped 4 bases, with 12 bases sitting between them. The CDR3 DNA reads as TGTGCCAGTGGATCATTTTCCTATGGCTACACCTTC. Translation: CASGSFSYGYTF.

The sample holds a few counts of this clone. This chain joins TRBV27 and TRBJ2-4; 8 nucleotides agree with TRBD1. CDR1 is MNHEY, CDR2 SMNVEV, per germline (reference sequence). Unmatched junction bases numbered 14, after V lost 0 bases and J lost 7 bases. The CDR3 is made up of 18 amino acids. CDR3 in amino acids: CASSLSKVSGQAVNIQYF. The CDR3 DNA sequence: TGTGCCAGCAGTTTATCGAAGGTGTCGGGACAGGCGGTGAACATTCAGTACTTC.

This clone has only a few counts. V gene TRBV20-1 combines with J gene TRBJ1-1, with D uncertain. The V gene lost 6 bases and the J gene lost 7 bases, with 3 bases spanning the gap. The CDR3 extends over 8 amino acids. The germline gives CDR1 DFQATT, CDR2 SNEGSKA (reference sequence). This CDR3 reads CSAGEAFF. Here the CDR3 DNA reads TGCAGTGCGGGTGAAGCTTTCTTT.

The chain is built from TRBV27 and TRBJ1-5; 11 bases are shared with TRBD1. Per germline, CDR1 MNHEY and CDR2 SMNVEV (reference sequence). The trim removed 5 bases at V and 7 bases at J, leaving 4 bases unmatched. The CDR3 has 14 amino acids. The CDR3 DNA reads as TGTGCCAGCAGTCCGGGACAGGGGGAACAGCCCCAGCATTTT. Translation: CASSPGQGEQPQHF.

The chain carries TRBV18 and TRBJ1-3; 7 bases match TRBD1. Germline trimming cut 3 bases from V and 0 bases from J; bases unmatched to any gene: 11. The length of the CDR3 is 18 residues. Germline V gene lookup returns CDR1 KGHSH and CDR2 LQKENI. The CDR3 is CASSPPNEGASSGNTIYF. CDR3 nucleotides: TGTGCCAGCTCACCGCCTAACGAGGGGGCCAGCTCTGGAAACACCATATATTTT.

The chain links TRBV25-1 to TRBJ2-7; unclear D gene. CDR3 length equals 13 residues. Germline V gives CDR1 MGHDK, CDR2 SYGVNS. V lost 4 bases and J 0 bases, leaving 7 bases between the germline ends. CDR3 in DNA: TGTGCCAGCAGTGGACAATACTCCTACGAGCAGTACTTC. Translating it yields CASSGQYSYEQYF.

This clone appeared a few times. The chain employs TRBV18 and TRBJ1-4, with D possibly TRBD1 on 5 matching bases. CDR1 is KGHSH, CDR2 LQKENI, per germline. V was cut by 3 bases and J by 8 bases, with 16 bases left in between. CDR3 length: 15 residues. The CDR3 protein is CASSPGEGLREKLFF. The CDR3 region has the DNA TGTGCCAGCTCACCGGGGGAAGGATTAAGGGAAAAACTGTTTTTT.

This clone was found a few times. This rearrangement joins TRBV18 to TRBJ1-2, with TRBD1 as a possible D gene (6 bases). This CDR3 spans 12 amino acids. The ends were cut back, 0 bases at V and 8 bases at J, with 7 bases in the middle. In germline, CDR1 is KGHSH, CDR2 LQKENI. The CDR3: CASSPPRGGYTF. In DNA, the CDR3 is TGTGCCAGCTCACCACCAAGGGGGGGCTACACCTTC.